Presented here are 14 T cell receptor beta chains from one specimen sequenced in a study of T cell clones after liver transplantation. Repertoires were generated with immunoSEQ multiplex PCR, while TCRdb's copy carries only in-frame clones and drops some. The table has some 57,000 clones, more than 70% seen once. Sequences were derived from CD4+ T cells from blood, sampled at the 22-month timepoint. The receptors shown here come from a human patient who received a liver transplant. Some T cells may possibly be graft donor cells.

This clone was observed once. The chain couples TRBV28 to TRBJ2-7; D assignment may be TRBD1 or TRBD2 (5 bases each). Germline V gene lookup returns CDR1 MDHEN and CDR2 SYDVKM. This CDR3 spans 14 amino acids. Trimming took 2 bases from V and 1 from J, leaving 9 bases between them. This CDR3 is CASSLGTASYEQYF. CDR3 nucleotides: TGTGCCAGCAGTTTAGGGACCGCGTCCTACGAGCAGTACTTC.

The CDR3 loop reads CASSLSWGSNQPQHF. In DNA, the CDR3 is TGTGCCAGCAGTTTAAGCTGGGGTAGCAATCAGCCCCAGCATTTT. This chain links TRBV28 with TRBJ1-5; no clear D. The CDR3 runs 15 residues. Germline V gives CDR1 MDHEN, CDR2 SYDVKM. The V end lost 2 bases, the J end lost 0 bases, and 8 bases lay between the germline ends.

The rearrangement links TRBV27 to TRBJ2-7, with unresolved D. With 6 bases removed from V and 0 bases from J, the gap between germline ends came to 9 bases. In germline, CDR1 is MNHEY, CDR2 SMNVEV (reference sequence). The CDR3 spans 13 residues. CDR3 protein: CASRLTSSYEQYF. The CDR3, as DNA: TGTGCCAGCAGGCTAACCAGCTCCTACGAGCAGTACTTC.

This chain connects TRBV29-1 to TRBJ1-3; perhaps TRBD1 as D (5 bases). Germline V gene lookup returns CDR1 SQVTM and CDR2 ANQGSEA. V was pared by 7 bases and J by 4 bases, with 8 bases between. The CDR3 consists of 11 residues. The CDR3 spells CSGRQGNTIYF. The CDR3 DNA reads TGCAGCGGTCGACAGGGAAACACCATATATTTT.

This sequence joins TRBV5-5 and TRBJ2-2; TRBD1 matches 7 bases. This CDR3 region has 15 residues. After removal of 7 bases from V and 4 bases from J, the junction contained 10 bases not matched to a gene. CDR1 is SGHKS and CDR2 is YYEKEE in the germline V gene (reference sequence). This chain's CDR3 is CASVPRTGATGELFF. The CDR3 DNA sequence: TGTGCCAGCGTGCCCCGGACAGGAGCCACCGGGGAGCTGTTTTTT.

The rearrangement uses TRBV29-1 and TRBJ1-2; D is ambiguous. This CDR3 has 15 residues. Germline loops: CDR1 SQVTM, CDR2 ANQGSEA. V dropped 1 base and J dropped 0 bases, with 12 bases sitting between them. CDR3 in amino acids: CSVEGHGSTNYGYTF. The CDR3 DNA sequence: TGCAGCGTTGAAGGCCATGGCAGCACTAACTATGGCTACACCTTC.

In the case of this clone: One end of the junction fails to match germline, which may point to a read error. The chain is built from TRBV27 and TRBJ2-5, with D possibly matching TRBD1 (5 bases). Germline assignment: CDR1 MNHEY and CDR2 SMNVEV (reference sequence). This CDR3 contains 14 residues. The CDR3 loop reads CAGSLNGADETQYF. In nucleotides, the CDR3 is TGTGCCGGCAGTTTGAATGGGGCTGATGAGACCCAGTACTTC.

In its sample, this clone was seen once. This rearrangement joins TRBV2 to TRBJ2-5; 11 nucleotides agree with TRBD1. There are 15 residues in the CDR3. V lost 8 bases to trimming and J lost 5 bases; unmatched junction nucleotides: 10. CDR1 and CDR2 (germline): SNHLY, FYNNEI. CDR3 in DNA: TGTGCCAGCGGGGGACAGGGGGGGGGTAGGGAGACCCAGTACTTC. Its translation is CASGGQGGGRETQYF.

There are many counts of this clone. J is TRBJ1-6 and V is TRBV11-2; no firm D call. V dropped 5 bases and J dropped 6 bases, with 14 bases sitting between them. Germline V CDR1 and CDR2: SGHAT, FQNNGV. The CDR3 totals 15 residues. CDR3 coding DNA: TGTGCCAGCAGCCCCATGTCGGGTTCTAATTCACCCCTCCACTTT. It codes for CASSPMSGSNSPLHF. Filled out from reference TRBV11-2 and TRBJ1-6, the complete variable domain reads EAGVAQSPRYKIIEKRQSVAFWCNPISGHATLYWYQQILGQGPKLLIQFQNNGVVDDSQLPKDRFSAERLKGVDSTLKIQPAKLEDSAVYLCASSPMSGSNSPLHFGNGTRLTVT.

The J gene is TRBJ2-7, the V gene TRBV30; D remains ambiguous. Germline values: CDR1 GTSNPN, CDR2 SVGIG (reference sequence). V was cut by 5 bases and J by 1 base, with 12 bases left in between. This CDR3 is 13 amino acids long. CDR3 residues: CAWDGQASYEQYF. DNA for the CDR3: TGTGCCTGGGACGGGCAGGCTTCCTACGAGCAGTACTTC.

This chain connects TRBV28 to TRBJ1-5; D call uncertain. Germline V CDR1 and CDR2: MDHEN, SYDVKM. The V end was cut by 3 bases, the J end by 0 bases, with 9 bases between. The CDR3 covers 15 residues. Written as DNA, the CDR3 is TGTGCCAGCAGTTTCGACGATTATAGCAATCAGCCCCAGCATTTT. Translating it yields CASSFDDYSNQPQHF.

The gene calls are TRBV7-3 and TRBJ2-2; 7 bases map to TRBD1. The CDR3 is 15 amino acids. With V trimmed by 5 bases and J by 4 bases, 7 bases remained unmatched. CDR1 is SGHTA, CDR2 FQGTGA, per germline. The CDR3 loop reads CASSPDWTGTGELFF. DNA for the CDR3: TGTGCCAGCAGCCCGGACTGGACAGGCACCGGGGAGCTGTTTTTT.

Written as DNA, the CDR3 is TGTGCCAGCAGTCTCCTAAGAGCCGGACTAGCGGGGCGACCCTACGAGCAGTACTTC. Residues: CASSLLRAGLAGRPYEQYF. This chain connects TRBV28 to TRBJ2-7; 12 bases line up with TRBD2. Germline V gene lookup returns CDR1 MDHEN and CDR2 SYDVKM. The V segment lost 5 bases and the J segment 2 bases; nucleotides outside the gene matches: 16. The CDR3 runs 19 residues.

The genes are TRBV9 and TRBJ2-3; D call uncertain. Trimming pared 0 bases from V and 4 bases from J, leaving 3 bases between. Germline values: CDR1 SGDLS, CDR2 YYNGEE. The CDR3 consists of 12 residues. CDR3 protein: CASSVGADTQYF. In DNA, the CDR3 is TGTGCCAGCAGCGTAGGTGCAGATACGCAGTATTTT.